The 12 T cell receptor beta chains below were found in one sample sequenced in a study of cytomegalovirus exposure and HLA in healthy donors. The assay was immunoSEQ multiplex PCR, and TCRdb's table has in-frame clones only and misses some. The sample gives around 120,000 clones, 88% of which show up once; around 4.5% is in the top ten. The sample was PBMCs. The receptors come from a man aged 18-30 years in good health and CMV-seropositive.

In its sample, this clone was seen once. The CDR3 is CASGPGQEKLFF. CDR3 coding DNA: TGTGCCAGCGGGCCAGGTCAAGAAAAACTGTTTTTT. The V gene is TRBV6-6, the J gene TRBJ1-4; D remains ambiguous. The CDR3 has 12 amino acids. V lost 8 bases and J lost 8, with 12 bases in between. Looked up from germline, CDR1 is MNHNY and CDR2 is SVGAGI (reference sequence).

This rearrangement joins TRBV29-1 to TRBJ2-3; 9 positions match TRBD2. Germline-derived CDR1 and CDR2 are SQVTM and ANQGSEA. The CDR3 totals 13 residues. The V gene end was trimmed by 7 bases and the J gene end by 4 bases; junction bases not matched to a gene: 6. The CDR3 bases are TGCAGCGCCACCGGGACTAGCCCAGATACGCAGTATTTT. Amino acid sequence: CSATGTSPDTQYF.

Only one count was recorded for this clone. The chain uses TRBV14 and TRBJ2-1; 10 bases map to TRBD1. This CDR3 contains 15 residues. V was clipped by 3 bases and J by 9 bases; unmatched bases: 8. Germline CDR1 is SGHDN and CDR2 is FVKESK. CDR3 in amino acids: CASSQWDRGIGEQFF. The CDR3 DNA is TGTGCCAGCAGCCAGTGGGACAGGGGCATAGGTGAGCAGTTCTTC.

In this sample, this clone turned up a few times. The CDR3 here is CASSVSGGADTQYF. The CDR3 DNA sequence: TGTGCCAGCAGTGTTAGCGGGGGGGCAGATACGCAGTATTTT. J is TRBJ2-3 and V is TRBV6-4, with TRBD2 matching 11 bases. Germline V lookup: CDR1 MRHNA, CDR2 SNTAGT. V was pared by 4 bases and J by 4 bases, with 1 base of the junction left unmatched. CDR3 length: 14 residues.

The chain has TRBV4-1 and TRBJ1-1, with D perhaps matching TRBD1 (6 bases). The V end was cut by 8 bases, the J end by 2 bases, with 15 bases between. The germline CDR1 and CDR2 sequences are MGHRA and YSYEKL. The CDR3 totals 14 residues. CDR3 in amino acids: CASGARTENTEAFF. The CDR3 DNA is TGCGCCAGCGGCGCCCGGACAGAAAACACTGAAGCTTTCTTT.

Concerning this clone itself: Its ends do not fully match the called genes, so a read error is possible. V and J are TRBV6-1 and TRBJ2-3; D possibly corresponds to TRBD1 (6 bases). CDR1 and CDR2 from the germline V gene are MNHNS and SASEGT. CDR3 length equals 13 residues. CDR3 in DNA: TGTGCCGGCAGGGGAAGGGGTGCAGATACGCAGTATTTT. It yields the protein CAGRGRGADTQYF.

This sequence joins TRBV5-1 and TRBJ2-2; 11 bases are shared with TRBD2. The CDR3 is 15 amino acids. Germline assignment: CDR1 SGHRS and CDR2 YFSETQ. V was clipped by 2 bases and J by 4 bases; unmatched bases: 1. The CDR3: CASSFSGGATGELFF. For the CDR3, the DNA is TGCGCCAGCAGCTTTAGCGGGGGGGCCACCGGGGAGCTGTTTTTT.

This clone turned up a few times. CDR3 bases: TGTGCCAGCAGTTCCTGGACAGGGGGAGGTTCACCCCTCCACTTT. Encoded protein: CASSSWTGGGSPLHF. The rearrangement joins TRBV27 to TRBJ1-6; 10 bases map to TRBD1. The CDR3 loop spans 15 amino acids. V shed 4 bases and J 9 bases; nucleotides not matched to a gene: 6. In germline, CDR1 is MNHEY, CDR2 SMNVEV (reference sequence).

The CDR3 loop is CSVEDKQPHNYGYTF. For the CDR3, the DNA is TGCAGCGTTGAAGATAAACAGCCTCATAACTATGGCTACACCTTC. The rearrangement joins TRBV29-1 to TRBJ1-2; D is unclear. The CDR3 contains 15 residues. V was shortened by 0 bases and J by 1 base, with 12 bases between the two germline ends. Germline V gives CDR1 SQVTM, CDR2 ANQGSEA.

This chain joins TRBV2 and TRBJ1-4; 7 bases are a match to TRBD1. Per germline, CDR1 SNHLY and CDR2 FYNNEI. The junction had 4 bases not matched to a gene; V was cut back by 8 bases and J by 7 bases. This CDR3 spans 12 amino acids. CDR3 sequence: CASHRGTEKLFF. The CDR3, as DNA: TGTGCCAGCCACAGGGGAACTGAAAAACTGTTTTTT.

CDR3 DNA sequence: TGCAGCGTGGGGACTAGCGTTTACGAGCAGTACTTC. This gives the protein CSVGTSVYEQYF. The chain employs TRBV29-1 and TRBJ2-7; 10 nucleotides align to TRBD2. The CDR3 consists of 12 residues. Germline V gene data show CDR1 as SQVTM and CDR2 as ANQGSEA. Unmatched junction bases numbered 3, after V lost 6 bases and J lost 4 bases.

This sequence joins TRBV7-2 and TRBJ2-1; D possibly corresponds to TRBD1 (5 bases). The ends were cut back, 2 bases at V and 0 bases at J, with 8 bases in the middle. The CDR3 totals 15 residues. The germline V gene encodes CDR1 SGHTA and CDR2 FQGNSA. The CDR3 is CASSLFRDSYNEQFF. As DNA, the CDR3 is TGTGCCAGCAGCTTATTCAGGGACTCCTACAATGAGCAGTTCTTC.